The source of this T cell receptor beta chain is a study of cytomegalovirus exposure and HLA in healthy donors. General study findings and limits: Later analysis showed most CMV-associated TCR beta chains appearing HLA-restricted.

Both 60 Vbeta primers and 13 Jbeta primers went into the PCR. TCRdb's copy holds only in-frame clones and misses some; the assay was immunoSEQ multiplex PCR. The sample gives roughly 110,000 clones, under 80% of which show up once; roughly 6% is in the top ten. CDR3 length: 13 residues. Germline V gene lookup returns CDR1 KGHSH and CDR2 LQKENI. The J segment lost 6 bases and the V segment lost 4 bases, leaving 3 bases of the junction unmatched. Notes on this clone: Its antigen is as yet unknown.

This receptor was obtained from a woman in her forties or fifties in good health and CMV-seropositive. The source material was PBMCs. This sequence joins TRBV18 and TRBJ2-3; 8 bases are shared with TRBD2. The CDR3 protein is CASSLPSGDTQYF. CDR3 DNA: TGTGCCAGCTCACTCCCTAGCGGGGATACGCAGTATTTT.